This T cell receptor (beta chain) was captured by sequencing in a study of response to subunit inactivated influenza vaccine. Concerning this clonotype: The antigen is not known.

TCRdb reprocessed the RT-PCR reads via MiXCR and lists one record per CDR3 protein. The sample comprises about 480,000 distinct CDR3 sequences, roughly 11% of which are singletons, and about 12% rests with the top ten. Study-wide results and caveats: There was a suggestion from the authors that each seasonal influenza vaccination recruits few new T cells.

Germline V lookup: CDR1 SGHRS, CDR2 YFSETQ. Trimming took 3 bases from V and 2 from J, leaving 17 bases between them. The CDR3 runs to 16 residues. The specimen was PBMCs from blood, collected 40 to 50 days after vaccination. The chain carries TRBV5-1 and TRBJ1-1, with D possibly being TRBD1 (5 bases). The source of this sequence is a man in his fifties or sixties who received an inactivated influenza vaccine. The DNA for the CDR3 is TGCGCCAGCAGCTGGCTAAAGGGACGAGGAAACACTGAAGCTTTCTTT. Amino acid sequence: CASSWLKGRGNTEAFF.